This TCR beta chain is drawn from a study of Ad26.COV2.S vaccination and SARS-CoV-2 variants. Study at large: It was the COV1001 Ad26.COV2.S trial arm that included the donor. Once or twice, 56 days apart, Ad26.COV2.S was delivered intramuscularly. The study's findings and limits: Recipients of vaccine and of placebo showed similar breadth of their non-spike TCR repertoires.

Germline V gives CDR1 MNHEY, CDR2 SVGAGI. V lost 6 bases and J lost 9; bases outside the gene matches: 7. CDR3 length equals 14 residues. Treatment here: around 19 received Ad26.COV2.S at low or high dose, single or two shots; several received placebo; per-sample allocation not given. Specimen acquisition occurred on day 63 following the initial vaccine or placebo injection. What was given as vaccine was an Ad26 vector encoding Wuhan-strain SARS-CoV-2 spike. Measured with immunoSEQ multiplex PCR; TCRdb has only the in-frame clones, and not every one. Of 300,000 to 450,000 clones in the sample, more than 75% are singletons; the top ten hold roughly 3.1%. Notes on this clone: Its matching antigen is unknown.

The sequences come from peripheral blood, collected in a trial of Ad26.COV2.S vaccine versus placebo. V gene TRBV6-5 combines with J gene TRBJ2-3; 12 bases map to TRBD2. This clonotype was sampled from a person between 18 and 60 years old who received the Ad26.COV2.S COVID-19 vaccine or a placebo. The CDR3 protein is CASSPGLAGYTQYF. CDR3 coding DNA: TGTGCCAGCAGCCCAGGACTAGCGGGGTACACGCAGTATTTT.